Sequencing of this T cell receptor (beta chain) was carried out in a study of blood T cell repertoires in COVID-19. As for the study in general: Samples taken during acute and convalescent COVID-19 were collected in the United States, Italy and Spain. PBMCs, B-cell-depleted T cells, or T cells were the source of the cDNA or gDNA that made up the material.

CDR3 length: 14 residues. Trimming removed 0 bases at V and 6 bases at J, with 11 bases between. Germline values: CDR1 SGHRS, CDR2 YFSETQ. Source study methods: The authors estimated nucleated cell counts from reference gene primer amplification. Only in-frame clones appear in the TCRdb table, and some are missing; sequencing was by immunoSEQ multiplex PCR. V and J calls and clone size are as listed in that table; D and trimming were resolved from the DNA. In the table there are 200,000 to 250,000 clones, about 86% of which are singletons. The TCR sequence derives from an elderly man with acute or convalescent COVID-19. The sequencing input was peripheral blood. The genes are TRBV5-1 and TRBJ2-3, with D possibly matching TRBD2 (5 bases). For the CDR3, the DNA is TGCGCCAGCAGCTTGGATGATAGGGAGGATACGCAGTATTTT. The encoded protein is CASSLDDREDTQYF.